The 21 T cell receptor beta chains listed next were all sequenced from one sample in a study of shared clonotypes between healthy human individuals. It was CD45RO-negative cells, positively selected for CCR7, that made up naive CD8 cells, with terminally differentiated effector memory CD45RA+ cells excluded. The protocol was immunoSEQ multiplex PCR, while the TCRdb copy is restricted to in-frame clones and leaves out a portion. The repertoire holds 2 million or so clones, with approximately 94% as singletons. Input material: naive CD8+ T cells sorted from blood. The receptors were gathered from a man younger than 35 in good health.

A single count supports this clone. The chain links TRBV19 to TRBJ2-7; TRBD1 matches at 7 bases. Germline trimming cut 3 bases from V and 3 bases from J; bases unmatched to any gene: 11. CDR1 is LNHDA and CDR2 is SQIVND in the germline V gene (reference sequence). The CDR3 spans 16 residues. This chain's CDR3 is CASSMVRTGAYYEQYF. The CDR3 nucleotides are TGTGCCAGTAGTATGGTCCGGACAGGCGCTTACTACGAGCAGTACTTC.

Only a few counts were recorded for this clone. The sample contains more than one DNA sequence encoding this CDR3. The CDR3 DNA reads TGTGCCAGCAGCGTAGGGGAGAGCACAGATACGCAGTATTTT. It codes for CASSVGESTDTQYF. This chain connects TRBV9 to TRBJ2-3; perhaps TRBD2 as D (5 bases). This CDR3 contains 14 residues. Trimming removed 0 bases from V and 0 bases from J, with 5 bases in between. The germline V gene encodes CDR1 SGDLS and CDR2 YYNGEE.

Written as DNA, the CDR3 is TGTGCCAGCAGCTTAGCGGTGGGGCGCGTTACGTTTGGAACTGAAGCTTTCTTT. The encoded protein is CASSLAVGRVTFGTEAFF. V usage is TRBV7-9 and J usage is TRBJ1-1; D is perhaps TRBD1 (5 bases). The CDR3 is 18 residues long. Germline CDR1 SEHNR, CDR2 FQNEAQ (reference sequence). Trimming stripped 0 bases from V and 5 bases from J, with 22 bases between.

V and J are TRBV9 and TRBJ2-2; D is unclear. The V end lost 4 bases, the J end lost 6 bases, and 7 bases lay between the germline ends. CDR1 is SGDLS, CDR2 YYNGEE, per germline. This CDR3 has 12 amino acids. CDR3 coding DNA: TGTGCCAGCAGCCCACAACCCGGGGAGCTGTTTTTT. Encoded protein: CASSPQPGELFF.

V usage is TRBV29-1 and J usage is TRBJ1-2, with D perhaps TRBD1 (6 bases). Germline loops: CDR1 SQVTM, CDR2 ANQGSEA. V was clipped by 3 bases and J by 6 bases, with 14 bases between them. This CDR3 spans 13 amino acids. CDR3 residues: CSVDNGDKNGYTF. Here the CDR3 DNA reads TGCAGCGTTGATAATGGGGACAAGAATGGCTACACCTTC.

J is TRBJ1-1 and V is TRBV11-2, with unresolved D. The CDR3 is 14 amino acids. Trimming took 0 bases from V and 3 from J, leaving 8 bases between them. CDR1 is SGHAT, CDR2 FQNNGV, per germline. The CDR3 DNA sequence: TGTGCCAGCAGCTTAGAGGAAGCGTACACTGAAGCTTTCTTT. This codes for CASSLEEAYTEAFF.

The chain combines TRBV6-5 with TRBJ2-1; 8 bases line up with TRBD2. Germline trimming cut 5 bases from V and 6 bases from J; bases unmatched to any gene: 6. This CDR3 is built from 14 residues. Germline V gene sequence: CDR1 MNHEY, CDR2 SVGAGI. CDR3 amino acids: CASSPLSGINEQFF. DNA of the CDR3: TGTGCCAGCAGTCCCCTTAGCGGGATCAATGAGCAGTTCTTC.

V is TRBV18 and J is TRBJ2-1, with unresolved D. V lost 8 bases and J lost 0, with 5 bases in between. The V gene's germline CDR1 is KGHSH and CDR2 LQKENI. This CDR3 spans 12 amino acids. As DNA, the CDR3 is TGTGCCAGCCGTACCTCCTACAATGAGCAGTTCTTC. Its translation is CASRTSYNEQFF.

The chain employs TRBV30 and TRBJ2-7; 9 bases line up with TRBD2. The CDR3 totals 17 residues. CDR1 is GTSNPN and CDR2 is SVGIG in the germline V gene (reference sequence). J lost 5 bases, V lost 1 base, and 15 bases had no gene match. CDR3 in DNA: TGTGCCTGGAGTGGCTGGGAGTCTAGCGGGGTTATCCACGAGCAGTACTTC. It translates to CAWSGWESSGVIHEQYF.

This clone was found once. The V call is TRBV5-1, the J call TRBJ2-3; D is unresolved. Germline-derived CDR1 and CDR2 are SGHRS and YFSETQ. The CDR3 runs to 14 residues. The V end was cut by 4 bases, the J end by 2 bases, with 11 bases between. The CDR3 spells CASSPVGYTDTQYF. The CDR3 DNA sequence: TGCGCCAGCAGCCCCGTCGGGTACACAGATACGCAGTATTTT.

The chain couples TRBV7-8 to TRBJ2-5; 12 bases agree with TRBD2. The CDR3 covers 16 residues. V shed 1 base and J 5 bases; nucleotides not matched to a gene: 5. The V gene's germline CDR1 is SGHVS and CDR2 FQNEAQ. The CDR3 here is CASSLGLAGVWETQYF. As DNA, the CDR3 is TGTGCCAGCAGCTTAGGACTAGCGGGAGTTTGGGAGACCCAGTACTTC.

This CDR3 reads CAQVQSAYEQYF. The CDR3 region has the DNA TGTGCCCAGGTGCAGTCCGCCTACGAGCAGTACTTC. The gene calls are TRBV2 and TRBJ2-7, with D uncertain. Trimming pared 11 bases from V and 2 bases from J, leaving 13 bases between. There are 12 residues in the CDR3. CDR1 and CDR2 from the germline V gene are SNHLY and FYNNEI.

For the CDR3, the DNA is TGTGCCATCAGTGAAGGGGGACAGGGGAGCACTGAAGCTTTCTTT. It codes for CAISEGGQGSTEAFF. The chain carries TRBV10-3 and TRBJ1-1; 10 bases are shared with TRBD1. Trimming took 3 bases from V and 4 from J; bases not matched to a gene: 5. The CDR3 runs 15 residues. Looked up from germline, CDR1 is ENHRY and CDR2 is SYGVKD.

This chain uses TRBV4-1 with TRBJ2-1; 12 bases map to TRBD2. CDR3 length equals 16 residues. CDR1 and CDR2 from the germline V gene are MGHRA and YSYEKL. The trim removed 3 bases at V and 4 bases at J, leaving 4 bases unmatched. DNA of the CDR3: TGCGCCAGCAGCCATCCTAGCGGGAGGGGATACAATGAGCAGTTCTTC. Translating it yields CASSHPSGRGYNEQFF.

This chain joins TRBV9 and TRBJ2-5, with no clear D. Looked up from germline, CDR1 is SGDLS and CDR2 is YYNGEE. V was clipped by 1 base and J by 5 bases, with 18 bases between them. CDR3 size: 16 residues. The CDR3 here is CASSVSAGLRRETQYF. The CDR3 DNA follows: TGTGCCAGCAGCGTATCAGCAGGCCTACGTCGGGAGACCCAGTACTTC.

The genes are TRBV5-1 and TRBJ1-1; D call uncertain. The CDR3 has 14 amino acids. Germline assignment: CDR1 SGHRS and CDR2 YFSETQ. The V and J ends lost 1 base and 1 base respectively, with 8 bases between them. The CDR3: CASSLNLENTEAFF. DNA of the CDR3: TGCGCCAGCAGCTTGAATCTAGAGAACACTGAAGCTTTCTTT.

This sequence joins TRBV4-1 and TRBJ2-7; no firm D call. Germline CDR1 reads MGHRA; CDR2 reads YSYEKL. The CDR3 has 15 amino acids. V was shortened by 2 bases and J by 0 bases, with 11 bases between the two germline ends. CDR3 sequence (DNA): TGCGCCAGCAGCCAACAGGCAGCTACCTCCTACGAGCAGTACTTC. Its protein product is CASSQQAATSYEQYF.

The V and J genes are TRBV6-5 and TRBJ1-1; D is uncertain. Germline CDR1 reads MNHEY; CDR2 reads SVGAGI. The CDR3 contains 16 residues. V lost 4 bases to trimming and J lost 2 bases, with 17 bases between them. The CDR3 DNA sequence: TGTGCCAGCAGTTCCTATCTCGAGGGCGCAAACACTGAAGCTTTCTTT. Protein sequence: CASSSYLEGANTEAFF.

The chain employs TRBV7-9 and TRBJ2-5; D not certain. CDR3 length: 14 residues. The germline CDR1 and CDR2 sequences are SEHNR and FQNEAQ (reference sequence). The V and J ends lost 5 bases and 2 bases respectively, with 12 bases between them. The CDR3 DNA is TGTGCCAGCAGCACGCTCTTGGGGCAAGAGACCCAGTACTTC. As protein: CASSTLLGQETQYF.

This rearrangement joins TRBV10-3 to TRBJ2-1, with 7 bases aligning to TRBD2. The germline V gene has CDR1 ENHRY and CDR2 SYGVKD. J lost 2 bases, V lost 0 bases, and 7 bases had no gene match. The CDR3 extends over 17 amino acids. The CDR3 bases are TGTGCCATCAGTGAGTCGTCGGTAGCGGGTACCTACAATGAGCAGTTCTTC. Translated: CAISESSVAGTYNEQFF.

V is TRBV28 and J is TRBJ2-7; D is undetermined. Trimming pared 5 bases from V and 2 bases from J, leaving 16 bases between. Germline values: CDR1 MDHEN, CDR2 SYDVKM. This CDR3 comprises 15 residues. CDR3 in amino acids: CASSSPGPHTYEQYF. In DNA, the CDR3 is TGTGCCAGCAGTAGCCCCGGCCCACATACCTACGAGCAGTACTTC.